This T cell receptor beta chain originates from a study of brain T cells in children with intractable seizures. Measured with immunoSEQ multiplex PCR; TCRdb has only the in-frame clones, and not every one. The sample includes 80,000 or so clones, approximately 94% seen only once; the top ten take approximately 1.5%. From germline, CDR1 is MNHEY and CDR2 SVGAGI. The CDR3 extends over 15 amino acids. The V and J ends lost 5 bases and 9 bases, in that order; junction bases with no gene match: 7. The chain joins TRBV6-5 to TRBJ2-3, with 14 positions matching TRBD2. This receptor was taken from a boy younger than two with tuberous sclerosis and intractable seizures. This sample comprised peripheral blood, obtained at surgery. In DNA form, the CDR3 reads TGTGCCAGCAGTATCGGGACTAGCGGGAGTAGGACGCAGTATTTT. Residues: CASSIGTSGSRTQYF.